This T cell receptor (beta chain) was profiled in a study of T-cell memory formation after mild COVID-19. Study findings and constraints: Within pre-infection memory, some responding clones were found, suggesting cross-reactive memory joined.

TCRdb re-called the 5' RACE reads with MiXCR, one entry per CDR3 protein. Of roughly 320,000 distinct CDR3 sequences listed, approximately 29% are singletons. A few counts support this clonotype. Antigen specificity is unknown. Sequencing was performed on PBMCs or a T cell subset sorted from them (not recorded which). The clonotype was recovered from an adult woman who had mild COVID-19 (a few samples of this study predate the infection). Cell type and time point are not known.

The CDR3 DNA is TGTGCCAGCAGACCTGACAGGGGTAATGCTGAAGCTTTCTTT. Amino acid sequence: CASRPDRGNAEAFF. V and J are TRBV12-3 or TRBV12-4 and TRBJ1-1; 8 bases line up with TRBD1. This CDR3 spans 14 amino acids. Germline trimming cut 6 bases from V and 6 bases from J; bases unmatched to any gene: 9.